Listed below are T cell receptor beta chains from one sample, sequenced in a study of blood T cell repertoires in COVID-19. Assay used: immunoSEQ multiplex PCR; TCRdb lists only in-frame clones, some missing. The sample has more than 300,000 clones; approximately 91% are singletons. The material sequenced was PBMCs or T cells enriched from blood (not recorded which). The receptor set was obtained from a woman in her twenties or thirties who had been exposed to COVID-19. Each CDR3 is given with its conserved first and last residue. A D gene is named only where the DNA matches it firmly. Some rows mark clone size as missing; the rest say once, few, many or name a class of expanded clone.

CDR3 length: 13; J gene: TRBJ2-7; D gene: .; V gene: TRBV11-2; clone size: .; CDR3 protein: CASSLDGTWEQYF; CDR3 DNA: TGTGCCAGCAGCTTAGATGGGACTTGGGAGCAGTACTTC
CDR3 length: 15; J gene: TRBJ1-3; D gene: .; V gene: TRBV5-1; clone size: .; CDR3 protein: CASSLGAGSGNTIYF; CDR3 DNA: TGCGCCAGCAGCTTGGGGGCAGGCTCTGGAAACACCATATATTTT
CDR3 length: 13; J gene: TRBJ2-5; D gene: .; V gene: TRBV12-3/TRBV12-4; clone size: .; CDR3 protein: CASRPSLRETQYF; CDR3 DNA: TGTGCCAGCAGGCCTAGTTTACGGGAGACCCAGTACTTC
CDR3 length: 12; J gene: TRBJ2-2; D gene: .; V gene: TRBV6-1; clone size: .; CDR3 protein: CASSESAGELFF; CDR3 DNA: TGTGCCAGCAGTGAATCGGCCGGGGAGCTGTTTTTT
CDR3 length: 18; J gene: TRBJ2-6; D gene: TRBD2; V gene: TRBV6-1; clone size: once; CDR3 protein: CASSDFREGLSGANVLTF; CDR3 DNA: TGTGCCAGCAGTGACTTTCGGGAGGGGCTATCTGGGGCCAACGTCCTGACTTTC
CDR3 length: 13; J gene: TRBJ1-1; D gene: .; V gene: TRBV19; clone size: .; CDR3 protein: CASSIRRSAEAFF; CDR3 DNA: TGTGCCAGTAGTATTCGGCGTAGCGCTGAAGCTTTCTTT
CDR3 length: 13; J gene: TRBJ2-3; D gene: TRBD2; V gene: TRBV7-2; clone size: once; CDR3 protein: CAEAGGTTDTQYF; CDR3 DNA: TGTGCCGAGGCGGGGGGGACCACAGATACGCAGTATTTT
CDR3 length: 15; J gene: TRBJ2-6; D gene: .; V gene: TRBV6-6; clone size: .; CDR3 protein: CASIIQGTGANVLTF; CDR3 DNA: TGTGCCAGCATTATACAGGGAACCGGGGCCAACGTCCTGACTTTC
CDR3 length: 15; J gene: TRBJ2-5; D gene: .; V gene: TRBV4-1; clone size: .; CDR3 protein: CASSQVLQYQETQYF; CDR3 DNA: TGCGCCAGCAGCCAAGTTTTACAGTATCAAGAGACCCAGTACTTC
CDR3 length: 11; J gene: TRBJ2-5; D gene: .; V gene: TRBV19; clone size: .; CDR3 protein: CASSVRETQYF; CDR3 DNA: TGTGCCAGTAGTGTTCGGGAGACCCAGTACTTC
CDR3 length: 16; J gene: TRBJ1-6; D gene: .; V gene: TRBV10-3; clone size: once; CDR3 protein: CAISESGEGMGSPLHF; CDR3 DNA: TGTGCCATCAGTGAGTCAGGGGAAGGTATGGGTTCACCCCTCCACTTT